A single sample gave rise to the 16 T cell receptor beta chains below, sequenced in a study of CD8 T cells in Susac syndrome. RNA in amounts of roughly 0.45 to 1 ug was reverse transcribed with random hexamers. MiXCR was run by TCRdb on the immunoSEQ multiplex PCR reads, yielding one entry per CDR3 protein. The data hold about 180,000 distinct CDR3 sequences, with 90% to 96% observed a single time. The sample was CD4+ T cells from PBMCs. These receptors were collected from a human donor with multiple sclerosis.

The chain has TRBV20-1 and TRBJ2-6; D gene uncertain. Germline loops: CDR1 DFQATT, CDR2 SNEGSKA (reference sequence). Trimming stripped 2 bases from V and 4 bases from J, with 6 bases between. This CDR3 has 13 residues. CDR3 nucleotides: TGCAGTGCTAGAAAACCCGGGGCCAACGTCCTGACTTTC. Translating it yields CSARKPGANVLTF.

The chain has TRBV20-1 and TRBJ2-7, with 7 bases identical to TRBD1. The CDR3 is made up of 15 amino acids. V was pared by 4 bases and J by 1 base, with 10 bases of the junction left unmatched. Germline CDR1 and CDR2: DFQATT and SNEGSKA (reference sequence). The CDR3 DNA is TGCAGTGCTAATATTAACAGGGGAGTGTCCTACGAGCAGTACTTC. This sequence encodes CSANINRGVSYEQYF.

CDR3 amino acids: CASGHSDRVMLTF. CDR3 bases: TGTGCCAGCGGCCATTCGGACAGGGTAATGTTAACCTTC. The chain joins TRBV27 to TRBJ1-2, with 8 positions matching TRBD1. V was clipped by 8 bases and J by 14 bases; unmatched bases: 16. Germline assignment: CDR1 MNHEY and CDR2 SMNVEV (reference sequence). The CDR3 covers 13 residues.

The gene calls are TRBV30 and TRBJ1-2, with no clear D. CDR1 and CDR2 (germline): GTSNPN, SVGIG (reference sequence). CDR3 length: 13 amino acids. Trimming shortened V by 5 bases and J by 3 bases, and 13 bases separated the two germline ends. The CDR3 sequence: CAWSPQHYYGYTF. The CDR3 coding sequence is TGTGCCTGGTCCCCTCAACACTACTATGGCTACACCTTC.

J is TRBJ2-3 and V is TRBV3-1, with D perhaps matching TRBD2 (5 bases). The CDR3 contains 14 residues. Germline V gives CDR1 LGHDT, CDR2 YNNKEL (reference sequence). Trimming removed 6 bases from V and 2 bases from J, with 12 bases in between. The CDR3 protein is CASSGLLNTDTQYF. The CDR3 DNA is TGTGCCAGCAGTGGACTTTTAAACACAGATACGCAGTATTTT.

The chain's CDR3 is CASSLVEQGGRTEAFF. DNA for the CDR3: TGCGCCAGCAGCTTGGTGGAACAGGGAGGGCGCACTGAAGCTTTCTTT. V and J are TRBV5-1 and TRBJ1-1, with D possibly TRBD1 on 6 matching bases. V lost 0 bases, J lost 4 bases, and 16 bases lay in between. The germline V gene encodes CDR1 SGHRS and CDR2 YFSETQ. The CDR3 covers 16 residues. Full variable domain (remainder filled in from reference TRBV5-1 and TRBJ1-1): KAGVTQTPRYLIKTRGQQVTLSCSPISGHRSVSWYQQTPGQGLQFLFEYFSETQRNKGNFPGRFSGRQFSNSRSEMNVSTLELGDSALYLCASSLVEQGGRTEAFFGQGTRLTVV.

This clonotype has just a few counts. This rearrangement joins TRBV20-1 to TRBJ1-5; weak D call: TRBD1 (5 bases). The length of the CDR3 is 13 residues. Germline CDR1 is DFQATT and CDR2 is SNEGSKA (reference sequence). V was shortened by 5 bases and J by 5 bases, with 13 bases between the two germline ends. The CDR3 coding sequence is TGCAGTGCTCCCCGCCAGGGCGATCAGCCCCAGCATTTT. The encoded protein is CSAPRQGDQPQHF.

This chain connects TRBV29-1 to TRBJ2-1; 7 bases map to TRBD1. The CDR3 is 14 amino acids. Germline V gene sequence: CDR1 SQVTM, CDR2 ANQGSEA. The ends lost 5 bases at V and 4 bases at J; junction bases unmatched: 8. The CDR3 loop reads CSVKGQKGYNEQFF. The CDR3, as DNA: TGCAGCGTTAAGGGACAGAAAGGTTACAATGAGCAGTTCTTC.

The chain has TRBV12-5 and TRBJ1-5, with unresolved D. CDR1 is LGHNT and CDR2 is FRNRAP in the germline V gene. V was pared by 1 base and J by 4 bases, with 5 bases between. The CDR3 sequence is 13 residues long. The CDR3 here is CASGLDTNQPQHF. The CDR3 region has the DNA TGTGCTAGTGGTTTGGACACAAATCAGCCCCAGCATTTT.

The J gene is TRBJ1-1, the V gene TRBV30; D ambiguous. From germline, CDR1 is GTSNPN and CDR2 SVGIG (reference sequence). This CDR3 contains 11 residues. Trimming cost V 1 base and J 4 bases, with 4 bases left between them. The CDR3 loop reads CAWSGITEAFF. CDR3 coding DNA: TGTGCCTGGAGTGGGATCACTGAAGCTTTCTTT.

This chain joins TRBV7-9 and TRBJ1-6; D unclear. This CDR3 region has 16 residues. V shed 5 bases and J shed 0 bases, with 11 bases lying between them. CDR1 and CDR2 from the germline V gene are SEHNR and FQNEAQ (reference sequence). The CDR3 bases are TGTGCCAGCAGCAACCCCGGGAGCTCCTATAATTCACCCCTCCACTTT. It specifies CASSNPGSSYNSPLHF.

The rearrangement joins TRBV4-3 to TRBJ1-6; unclear D gene. V shed 0 bases and J shed 8 bases, with 11 bases lying between them. CDR3 size: 15 residues. Germline V gene sequence: CDR1 LGHNA, CDR2 YSLEER. The CDR3 bases are TGCGCCAGCAGCCAAGATTACGGGCAGTATTCACCCCTCCACTTT. Protein: CASSQDYGQYSPLHF.

V is TRBV9 and J is TRBJ1-2; possibly TRBD1 for D (6 bases). V was trimmed by 2 bases and J by 5 bases, leaving 13 bases between them. CDR1 and CDR2 from the germline V gene are SGDLS and YYNGEE. CDR3 length: 14 residues. The CDR3, as DNA: TGTGCCAGCAGCGTCACCGGACAGAATTATGGCTACACCTTC. As protein: CASSVTGQNYGYTF.

This clonotype was detected a few times. The chain has TRBV7-9 and TRBJ2-7; possible D gene TRBD1, 6 bases. The CDR3 length is 14 residues. Germline CDR1 reads SEHNR; CDR2 reads FQNEAQ (reference sequence). Trimming stripped 1 base from V and 3 bases from J, with 10 bases between. This CDR3 is CASSLGTANYEQYF. DNA of the CDR3: TGTGCCAGCAGCTTAGGGACAGCTAACTACGAGCAGTACTTC.

The V and J genes are TRBV3-1 and TRBJ2-3; D might be TRBD2 (6 bases). The CDR3 covers 13 residues. The germline CDR1 and CDR2 sequences are LGHDT and YNNKEL (reference sequence). V was trimmed by 2 bases and J by 6 bases, leaving 9 bases between them. The CDR3 protein is CASSQLLADTQYF. DNA of the CDR3: TGTGCCAGCAGCCAATTACTAGCTGATACGCAGTATTTT.

The count of this clonotype is one. The J gene is TRBJ1-1, the V gene TRBV14; TRBD1 is a possible D gene (6 bases). This CDR3 spans 16 amino acids. Trimming took off 0 bases at V and 4 bases at J, with 15 bases between the two ends. CDR1 and CDR2 from the germline V gene are SGHDN and FVKESK. CDR3 sequence reads: CASSQERGGWGTEAFF. The CDR3 DNA is TGTGCCAGCAGCCAAGAGAGAGGGGGATGGGGCACTGAAGCTTTCTTT.